These 5 T cell receptor beta chains originate from one sample sequenced in a study of long-term antiretroviral therapy in people with HIV. The assay, immunoSEQ v3.0, was run at survey level. Repertoires were generated with immunoSEQ multiplex PCR, while TCRdb's copy carries only in-frame clones and drops some. The top ten clones hold around an eighth of a sample with 15,000 to 20,000 clones, 76% of them seen once. The source was unsorted PBMCs, collected 0.5 years before starting antiretroviral therapy. Receptor source: a woman in her forties or fifties with HIV.

V and J are TRBV9 and TRBJ1-2, with TRBD1 matching over 8 bases. The J segment lost 3 bases and the V segment lost 0 bases, leaving 7 bases of the junction unmatched. The germline V gene encodes CDR1 SGDLS and CDR2 YYNGEE. The CDR3 is made up of 16 amino acids. This CDR3 reads CASSVASQGAYYGYTF. The CDR3 DNA is TGTGCCAGCAGCGTAGCTAGTCAGGGGGCTTACTATGGCTACACCTTC.

This sequence joins TRBV5-1 and TRBJ2-1, with TRBD1 matching over 10 bases. V lost 2 bases to trimming and J lost 7 bases; unmatched junction nucleotides: 6. The CDR3 extends over 15 amino acids. Looked up from germline, CDR1 is SGHRS and CDR2 is YFSETQ. CDR3 bases: TGCGCCAGCAGCTTATACCCGGGACAGGGGAATGAGCAGTTCTTC. Encoded protein: CASSLYPGQGNEQFF.

The rearrangement links TRBV5-6 to TRBJ2-5; D perhaps matches TRBD2 (6 bases). Trimming cost V 2 bases and J 5 bases, with 25 bases left between them. This CDR3 comprises 18 residues. CDR1 and CDR2 (germline): SGHDT, YYEEEE. CDR3 nucleotides: TGTGCCAGCAGCTTCGTTTTCTCTAGCGCACCGGGGTTGGAGACCCAGTACTTC. This encodes CASSFVFSSAPGLETQYF. The full variable domain, in which reference TRBV5-6 and TRBJ2-5 provide the parts outside the CDR3, is DAGVTQSPTHLIKTRGQQVTLRCSPKSGHDTVSWYQQALGQGPQFIFQYYEEEERQRGNFPDRFSGHQFPNYSSELNVNALLLGDSALYLCASSFVFSSAPGLETQYFGPGTRLLVL.

The chain has TRBV5-3 and TRBJ1-1; 10 bases align to TRBD1. TRBV5-3 is reported as an ORF; its role is uncertain. V shed 8 bases and J 5 bases; nucleotides not matched to a gene: 12. This CDR3 has 15 amino acids. CDR3 amino acids: CASRDRDRGKTEAFF. CDR3 nucleotide sequence: TGTGCCAGCAGAGACCGGGACAGGGGTAAAACTGAAGCTTTCTTT.

The chain links TRBV5-6 to TRBJ2-3, with 11 bases identical to TRBD1. The CDR3 totals 15 residues. In germline, CDR1 is SGHDT, CDR2 YYEEEE. Losses at the gene ends were 4 bases for V and 0 bases for J; bases not matched to a gene: 1. The CDR3 DNA reads TGTGCCAGCAGCCGGACAGGGGGCAGCACAGATACGCAGTATTTT. This sequence encodes CASSRTGGSTDTQYF.